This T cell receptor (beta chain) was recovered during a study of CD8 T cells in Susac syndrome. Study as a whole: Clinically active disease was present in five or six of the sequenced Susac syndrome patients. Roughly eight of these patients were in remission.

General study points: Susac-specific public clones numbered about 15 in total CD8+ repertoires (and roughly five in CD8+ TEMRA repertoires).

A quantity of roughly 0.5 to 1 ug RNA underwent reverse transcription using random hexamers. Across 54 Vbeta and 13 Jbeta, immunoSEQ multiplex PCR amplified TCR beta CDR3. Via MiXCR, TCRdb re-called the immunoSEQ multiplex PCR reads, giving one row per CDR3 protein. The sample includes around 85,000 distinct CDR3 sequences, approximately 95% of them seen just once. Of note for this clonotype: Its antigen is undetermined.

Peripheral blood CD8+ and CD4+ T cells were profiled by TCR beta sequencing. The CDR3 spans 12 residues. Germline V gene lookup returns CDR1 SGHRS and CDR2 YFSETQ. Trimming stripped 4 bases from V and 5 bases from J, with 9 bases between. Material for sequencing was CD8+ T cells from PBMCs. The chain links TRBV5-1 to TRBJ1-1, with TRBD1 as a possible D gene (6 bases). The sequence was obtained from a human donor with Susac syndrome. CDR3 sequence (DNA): TGCGCCAGCAGCCCAGGGGTGACTGAAGCTTTCTTT. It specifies CASSPGVTEAFF.